This T cell receptor beta chain was obtained from a study of CXCR4 blockade with PD-1 therapy in pancreatic cancer. Germline CDR1 reads SGHNT; CDR2 reads YENEEA. This CDR3 region has 15 residues. The protocol was immunoSEQ multiplex PCR, while the TCRdb copy is restricted to in-frame clones and leaves out a portion. The sample consists of a few thousand clones, roughly 41% of them appearing once. The archived tumor blocks came from patients without neoadjuvant therapy before resection. As concerns this clone: What it binds is not known. At one boundary the junction diverges from the germline segment, which might be a read error.

Study conclusions and caveats: Tumor clonality averaged about 0.14 versus 0.05 in healthy blood, not predicting survival.

The sequencing sample was made of tumor tissue. The chain is built from TRBV11-3 and TRBJ2-7; 9 bases map to TRBD1. The clonotype originates from a human donor with pancreatic ductal adenocarcinoma. The CDR3 sequence is CASNNPGTGPYEQYF. CDR3 nucleotides: TGTGCCAGCAACAACCCCGGGACAGGGCCCTACGAACAGTACTTC.